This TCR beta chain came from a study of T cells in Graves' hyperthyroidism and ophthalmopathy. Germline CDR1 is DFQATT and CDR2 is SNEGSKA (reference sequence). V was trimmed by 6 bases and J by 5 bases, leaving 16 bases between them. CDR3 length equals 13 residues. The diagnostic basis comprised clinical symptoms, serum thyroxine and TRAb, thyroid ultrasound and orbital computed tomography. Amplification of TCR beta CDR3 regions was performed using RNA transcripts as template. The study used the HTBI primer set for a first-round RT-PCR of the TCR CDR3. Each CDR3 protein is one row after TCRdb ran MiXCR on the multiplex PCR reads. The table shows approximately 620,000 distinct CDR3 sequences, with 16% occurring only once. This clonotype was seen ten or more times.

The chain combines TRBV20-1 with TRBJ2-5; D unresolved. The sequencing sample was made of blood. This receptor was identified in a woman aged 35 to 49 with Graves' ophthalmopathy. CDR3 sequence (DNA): TGCAGTGCACTTCCTAATAGCTGGGAGACCCAGTACTTC. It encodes CSALPNSWETQYF.